This is a list of T cell receptor beta chains from one sample in a study of OX40 agonist ivuxolimab in advanced cancers. The table came from immunoSEQ multiplex PCR; TCRdb's copy has only in-frame clones and leaves some out. The sample includes tens of thousands of clones, 70% to 90% of them seen just once. Source: CD4+ or CD8+ T cells sorted from blood, taken in a trial of the OX40 agonist ivuxolimab. Receptors originate from an adult with an advanced solid tumor such as melanoma, head and neck, liver or kidney cancer. Both conserved end residues are part of each CDR3. Fields, in order: clone size, J gene, D gene, V gene, CDR3 protein, CDR3 DNA. A D gene is named only where the DNA matches it firmly. Rows may omit the clone size; those that give it use once, few, many or a size class.

>once|TRBJ1-2|.|TRBV6-5
CASRTDRGDYGYTF
TGTGCCAGCAGAACGGACCGGGGGGACTATGGCTACACCTTC
>.|TRBJ1-2|.|TRBV2
CASRLGSNYGYTF
TGTGCCAGCAGGCTAGGGAGCAACTATGGCTACACCTTC
>once|TRBJ1-6|.|TRBV19
CASSTPTVGLYNSPLHF
TGTGCCAGTAGTACCCCTACCGTCGGACTTTATAATTCACCCCTCCACTTT
>.|TRBJ1-5|TRBD1|TRBV7-9
CASSRQGGNQPQHF
TGTGCCAGCAGCCGACAGGGCGGCAATCAGCCCCAGCATTTT
>.|TRBJ2-1|TRBD2|TRBV5-5
CASSRRGGEFHEQFF
TGTGCCAGCAGCCGACGGGGGGGCGAATTCCATGAGCAGTTCTTC
>.|TRBJ1-2|.|TRBV19
CASTGNGYTF
TGTGCCAGTACCGGGAATGGCTACACCTTC
>.|TRBJ1-3|.|TRBV4-1
CASSQGDARYSGNTIYF
TGCGCCAGCAGCCAAGGGGACGCCCGATACTCTGGAAACACCATATATTTT
>.|TRBJ2-6|.|TRBV5-4
CASIQGSPTSGANVLTF
TGTGCCAGCATCCAGGGTTCCCCTACCTCTGGGGCCAACGTCCTGACTTTC
>.|TRBJ1-4|.|TRBV18
CASSPARVRNEKLFF
TGTGCCAGCTCACCGGCTAGGGTGCGGAACGAAAAACTGTTTTTT
>once|TRBJ1-5|.|TRBV5-6
CASSSSGLGSNQPQHF
TGTGCCAGCAGCTCATCAGGGCTGGGGAGCAATCAGCCCCAGCATTTT
>.|TRBJ2-1|TRBD1|TRBV7-6
CASSLQGRQFF
TGTGCCAGCAGCCTACAGGGGAGGCAGTTCTTC
>.|TRBJ1-2|TRBD1|TRBV27
CASSYRGFNGYTF
TGTGCCAGCAGTTACAGGGGGTTTAATGGCTACACCTTC
>.|TRBJ1-2|.|TRBV5-4
CASSMEADGYTF
TGTGCCAGCAGCATGGAGGCGGATGGCTACACCTTC
>once|TRBJ2-7|.|TRBV5-1
CASSLGQVEQYF
TGCGCCAGCAGCTTGGGGCAGGTTGAGCAGTACTTC
>.|TRBJ2-3|.|TRBV6-5
CASSAYQGGADTQYF
TGTGCCAGCAGTGCCTACCAGGGGGGCGCAGATACGCAGTATTTT
>once|TRBJ2-5|TRBD2|TRBV23-1
CASRPFTWGGVETQYF
TGCGCCAGCAGACCGTTTACATGGGGGGGGGTTGAGACCCAGTACTTC
>.|TRBJ2-5|.|TRBV28
CASRGTPVGSETQYF
TGTGCCAGCAGGGGGACCCCTGTTGGAAGCGAGACCCAGTACTTC